The present T cell receptor (beta chain) was sequenced within a study of blood T cell repertoires in COVID-19. Looking at the study overall: Some COVID-19 samples were acute and others convalescent; all came from the United States, Italy and Spain. PBMCs, B-cell-depleted T cells, or T cells provided the cDNA or gDNA that made up the material.

Libraries were prepared by immunoSEQ multiplex PCR; TCRdb keeps only in-frame clonotypes and omits some of them. This table has about 230,000 clones, 83% appearing once. Specimen: peripheral blood. This receptor was taken from a woman aged 70-85 years with active or convalescent COVID-19.

The DNA for the CDR3 is TGCGCCAGCAGCTTGGTAGAGGAAAGGACAGATACGCAGTATTTT. The encoded protein is CASSLVEERTDTQYF. This chain uses TRBV5-1 with TRBJ2-3; D is uncertain. This CDR3 has 15 amino acids. Trimming took 0 bases from V and 3 from J, leaving 11 bases between them. Germline CDR1 is SGHRS and CDR2 is YFSETQ.